Below, 27 T cell receptor beta chains from the same sample are listed, as sequenced in a study of response to subunit inactivated influenza vaccine. In TCRdb, the RT-PCR reads were re-called with MiXCR into one record per CDR3 protein. The sample consists of roughly 460,000 distinct CDR3 sequences, 9.5% to 12% of them appearing once. Sequencing was performed on PBMCs from blood, taken roughly 6 weeks after vaccination. The receptors shown here come from a man in his forties or fifties who received an inactivated influenza vaccine.

Of note for this clonotype: This could be a read error, since a much larger clone is one nucleotide away. The chain links TRBV5-6 to TRBJ2-3, with a possible D match to TRBD1 (6 bases). Germline lookup yields CDR1 SGHDT and CDR2 YYEEEE. CDR3 length: 14 residues. The CDR3: CASSRTVSTDTHYF. The CDR3 bases are TGTGCCAGCAGCCGGACAGTTAGCACAGATACGCATTATTTT.

This clonotype was detected a few times. The V call is TRBV3-1, the J call TRBJ2-3; 7 bases line up with TRBD1. The CDR3 covers 15 residues. V lost 1 base to trimming and J lost 1 base; unmatched junction nucleotides: 2. CDR1 and CDR2 from the germline V gene are LGHDT and YNNKEL (reference sequence). The CDR3 sequence: CASSQGQGGTDTQYF. CDR3 nucleotide sequence: TGTGCCAGCAGCCAAGGACAGGGAGGCACAGATACGCAGTATTTT.

There are many counts of this clonotype. This sequence joins TRBV9 and TRBJ2-3; 8 bases are shared with TRBD2. V was clipped by 0 bases and J by 2 bases; unmatched bases: 5. The CDR3 length is 16 residues. CDR1 SGDLS and CDR2 YYNGEE come from the germline V gene. CDR3 nucleotides: TGTGCCAGCAGCGTAGTGGGTAGCGGGATCACAGATACGCAGTATTTT. This translates into CASSVVGSGITDTQYF.

This clonotype appeared a few times. For the CDR3, the DNA is TGTGCCAGCAGCCCGGTGGGGCTAGCGGGAGGTCTCACAGATACGCAGTATTTT. This sequence encodes CASSPVGLAGGLTDTQYF. The V gene is TRBV4-2, the J gene TRBJ2-3; the match to TRBD2 covers 11 bases. The CDR3 totals 18 residues. J gave up 2 bases and V 4 bases, and 11 bases lay outside the gene matches. Germline V gene data show CDR1 as LGHNA and CDR2 as YNFKEQ.

The table lists this clonotype with a few counts. This chain uses TRBV13 with TRBJ2-5, with 7 bases lining up with TRBD1. The V gene's germline CDR1 is PRHDT and CDR2 FYEKMQ (reference sequence). The CDR3 loop spans 16 amino acids. V lost 4 bases and J lost 4; bases outside the gene matches: 12. CDR3 amino acids: CASSSSDRDEIETQYF. CDR3 coding DNA: TGTGCCAGCAGCTCCTCCGACAGGGATGAGATAGAGACCCAGTACTTC. The variable domain in full, with the rest retrieved from reference TRBV13 and TRBJ2-5, is AAGVIQSPRHLIKEKRETATLKCYPIPRHDTVYWYQQGPGQDPQFLISFYEKMQSDKGSIPDRFSAQQFSDYHSELNMSSLELGDSALYFCASSSSDRDEIETQYFGPGTRLLVL.

This clonotype was recorded many times. The rearrangement links TRBV20-1 to TRBJ2-7; 8 nucleotides match TRBD2. CDR1 and CDR2 (germline): DFQATT, SNEGSKA (reference sequence). The CDR3 consists of 14 residues. With 5 bases clipped from V and 1 base from J, the junction kept 7 bases outside the gene matches. CDR3 nucleotides: TGCAGTGCTCTCGGGTTAGCGGGATCCTACGAGCAGTACTTC. Translating it yields CSALGLAGSYEQYF.

The chain uses TRBV12-3 or TRBV12-4 and TRBJ2-7, with D possibly matching TRBD1 (5 bases). This CDR3 spans 13 amino acids. The V end was cut by 6 bases, the J end by 1 base, with 10 bases between. In DNA form, the CDR3 reads TGTGCCAGCAGGACAGCAGGGTCCTACGAGCAGTACTTC. It is translated as CASRTAGSYEQYF.

The chain has TRBV7-9 and TRBJ2-7, with D unclear. Per germline, CDR1 SEHNR and CDR2 FQNEAQ (reference sequence). V was cut by 1 base and J by 4 bases, with 11 bases left in between. The CDR3 has 14 amino acids. The DNA of the CDR3 is TGTGCCAGCAGCTTAGGTTCCTTAGGGTACGAGCAGTACTTC. Protein sequence: CASSLGSLGYEQYF.

The chain recombines TRBV7-9 with TRBJ2-3; TRBD2 aligns across 14 bases. V shed 5 bases and J 4 bases; nucleotides not matched to a gene: 2. CDR3 size: 15 residues. CDR1 SEHNR and CDR2 FQNEAQ come from the germline V gene (reference sequence). CDR3 sequence: CASSRGLAGADTQYF. The DNA of the CDR3 is TGTGCCAGCAGCCGGGGACTAGCGGGAGCAGATACGCAGTATTTT.

This clonotype has at least ten counts. The chain couples TRBV20-1 to TRBJ2-4, with D uncertain. Germline CDR1 reads DFQATT; CDR2 reads SNEGSKA (reference sequence). The CDR3 runs to 14 residues. V was cut by 2 bases and J by 0 bases, with 8 bases left in between. CDR3 sequence reads: CSARRDLAKNIQYF. CDR3 nucleotides: TGCAGTGCTAGAAGAGATTTAGCCAAAAACATTCAGTACTTC.

There are a few counts of this clonotype. The chain recombines TRBV7-2 with TRBJ2-3, with D uncertain. Trimming shortened V by 1 base and J by 5 bases, and 10 bases separated the two germline ends. Germline V lookup: CDR1 SGHTA, CDR2 FQGNSA. The CDR3 consists of 14 residues. The CDR3 region is CASSLGARVDTQYF. The CDR3 nucleotides read TGTGCCAGCAGCTTAGGGGCTAGGGTAGATACGCAGTATTTT. Together with reference TRBV7-2 and TRBJ2-3, the CDR3 gives the full variable domain: GAGVSQSPSNKVTEKGKDVELRCDPISGHTALYWYRQSLGQGLEFLIYFQGNSAPDKSGLPSDRFSAERTGGSVSTLTIQRTQQEDSAVYLCASSLGARVDTQYFGPGTRLTVL.

This clonotype has a handful of counts. This rearrangement joins TRBV12-3 or TRBV12-4 to TRBJ2-1; D remains unclear. This CDR3 spans 13 amino acids. With 8 bases removed from V and 0 bases from J, the gap between germline ends came to 8 bases. CDR3 nucleotides: TGTGCCAGCCTCCCAATCTCCTACAATGAGCAGTTCTTC. Amino acids: CASLPISYNEQFF.

V gene TRBV5-1 combines with J gene TRBJ2-2; 10 bases line up with TRBD1. CDR1 and CDR2 from the germline V gene are SGHRS and YFSETQ. With 4 bases clipped from V and 6 bases from J, the junction kept 6 bases outside the gene matches. This CDR3 is 15 amino acids long. In DNA, the CDR3 is TGCGCCAGCAGCCTTCGGACAGGGGGTGCCGGGGAGCTGTTTTTT. Amino acid sequence: CASSLRTGGAGELFF.

This clonotype was seen more than once but under ten times. V is TRBV20-1 and J is TRBJ2-2; no definite D call. Per germline, CDR1 DFQATT and CDR2 SNEGSKA (reference sequence). The V gene lost 3 bases and the J gene lost 2 bases, with 10 bases spanning the gap. This CDR3 region has 14 residues. The CDR3 nucleotides are TGCAGTGCTAGGGCCCAATCAAACACCGGGGAGCTGTTTTTT. It translates to CSARAQSNTGELFF.

This rearrangement joins TRBV5-4 to TRBJ2-2; 7 positions match TRBD1. CDR3 length: 15 amino acids. V was pared by 9 bases and J by 1 base, with 9 bases of the junction left unmatched. The germline V gene has CDR1 SGHNT and CDR2 YYREEE (reference sequence). The chain's CDR3 is CAISRTGLNTGELFF. The CDR3 DNA reads as TGTGCCATCAGTCGGACAGGCCTGAACACCGGGGAGCTGTTTTTT.

This clonotype came up many times. The chain joins TRBV6-5 to TRBJ2-3; 8 bases map to TRBD1. V shed 0 bases and J 4 bases; nucleotides not matched to a gene: 6. The germline V gene has CDR1 MNHEY and CDR2 SVGAGI. This CDR3 region has 16 residues. The CDR3 DNA follows: TGTGCCAGCAGTTACTCGGGCAGGGGGCGTTCAGATACGCAGTATTTT. Translating it yields CASSYSGRGRSDTQYF.

This clonotype has more than one count but fewer than ten. V usage is TRBV4-2 and J usage is TRBJ2-7, with TRBD2 identical over 11 bases. CDR3 length equals 15 residues. The V gene's germline CDR1 is LGHNA and CDR2 YNFKEQ. J gave up 3 bases and V 2 bases, and 3 bases lay outside the gene matches. The CDR3 region is CASSQTSGSRYEQYF. In DNA, the CDR3 is TGTGCCAGCAGCCAAACTAGCGGGAGTCGCTACGAGCAGTACTTC.

The chain employs TRBV27 and TRBJ2-5, with a tentative D call TRBD1 (6 bases). Between the trimmed V and J ends, which lost 0 bases and 9 bases, there was a span of 17 bases. This CDR3 contains 15 residues. Per the germline V gene, CDR1 is MNHEY and CDR2 is SMNVEV (reference sequence). This CDR3 is CASSLSGAGVSAQYF. The CDR3 coding sequence is TGTGCCAGCAGTTTATCGGGGGCAGGGGTGTCGGCCCAGTACTTC.

The rearrangement uses TRBV12-3 or TRBV12-4 and TRBJ2-7; TRBD1 might be the D (5 bases). The CDR3 spans 13 residues. The V gene lost 7 bases and the J gene lost 10 bases, with 20 bases spanning the gap. CDR3 amino acids: CASTAQQGTKQYF. The DNA of the CDR3 is TGTGCCAGCACCGCCCAGCAGGGTACGAAACAGTACTTC.

This rearrangement joins TRBV25-1 to TRBJ2-5, with D perhaps assigned TRBD1 or TRBD2 (5 bases each). Per the germline V gene, CDR1 is MGHDK and CDR2 is SYGVNS. V lost 7 bases to trimming and J lost 5 bases, with 11 bases between them. The CDR3 has 12 residues. In nucleotides, the CDR3 is TGTGCCAGCACGGGGCTGATCGAGACCCAGTACTTC. Its translation: CASTGLIETQYF.

This clonotype was seen only a few times. The chain links TRBV7-2 to TRBJ1-1; possible D gene TRBD1, 5 bases. V dropped 5 bases and J dropped 4 bases, with 14 bases sitting between them. The V gene's germline CDR1 is SGHTA and CDR2 FQGNSA. The CDR3 runs 14 residues. CDR3 DNA: TGTGCCAGCAGCCTTTCAGGGATGAGCACTGAAGCTTTCTTT. This gives the protein CASSLSGMSTEAFF.

The chain links TRBV15 to TRBJ2-6; D remains unclear. Germline loops: CDR1 LNHNV, CDR2 YYDKDF (reference sequence). This CDR3 contains 14 residues. The V and J ends lost 4 bases and 3 bases respectively, with 7 bases between them. The CDR3 here is CATSKGIGANVLTF. The CDR3, as DNA: TGTGCCACCAGCAAAGGGATTGGGGCCAACGTCCTGACTTTC.

The chain is built from TRBV12-3 or TRBV12-4 and TRBJ2-3, with 9 nucleotides matching TRBD1. The CDR3 contains 15 residues. After removal of 8 bases from V and 4 bases from J, the junction contained 10 bases not matched to a gene. CDR3 nucleotides: TGTGCCAGCGGTTCGCCGGGACAGGGCGCAGATACGCAGTATTTT. Its translation is CASGSPGQGADTQYF.

The gene calls are TRBV5-1 and TRBJ2-1; 8 bases are shared with TRBD2. From germline, CDR1 is SGHRS and CDR2 YFSETQ. J was trimmed by 8 bases and V by 4 bases; bases with no gene match: 11. The CDR3 contains 15 residues. Here the CDR3 reads CASSLPSGGPDEQFF. In nucleotides, the CDR3 is TGCGCCAGCAGCCTTCCCTCGGGGGGGCCCGATGAGCAGTTCTTC.

This clonotype was seen a handful of times. The V call is TRBV11-2, the J call TRBJ1-1; maybe TRBD1 (5 bases). V was cut by 0 bases and J by 4 bases, with 12 bases left in between. Germline CDR1 reads SGHAT; CDR2 reads FQNNGV. The CDR3 contains 15 residues. CDR3 region: CASSLDRARGTEAFF. The CDR3, as DNA: TGTGCCAGCAGCTTAGACAGGGCGAGGGGCACTGAAGCTTTCTTT.

The chain uses TRBV6-5 and TRBJ2-5; 7 bases align to TRBD2. Trimming removed 0 bases from V and 2 bases from J; junction bases left unmatched: 6. The CDR3 is made up of 16 amino acids. The germline CDR1 and CDR2 sequences are MNHEY and SVGAGI. The CDR3 coding sequence is TGTGCCAGCAGTTACTCGAGATTGGGACTACAAGAGACCCAGTACTTC. Its protein product is CASSYSRLGLQETQYF.

This clonotype appeared a few times. The chain carries TRBV4-2 and TRBJ2-3, with 11 bases identical to TRBD2. Germline CDR1 reads LGHNA; CDR2 reads YNFKEQ. The J segment lost 3 bases and the V segment lost 0 bases, leaving 8 bases of the junction unmatched. The CDR3 is 18 amino acids. The chain's CDR3 is CASSQEVSTSGGTDTQYF. In DNA form, the CDR3 reads TGTGCCAGCAGCCAAGAAGTCTCCACTAGCGGGGGAACAGATACGCAGTATTTT.